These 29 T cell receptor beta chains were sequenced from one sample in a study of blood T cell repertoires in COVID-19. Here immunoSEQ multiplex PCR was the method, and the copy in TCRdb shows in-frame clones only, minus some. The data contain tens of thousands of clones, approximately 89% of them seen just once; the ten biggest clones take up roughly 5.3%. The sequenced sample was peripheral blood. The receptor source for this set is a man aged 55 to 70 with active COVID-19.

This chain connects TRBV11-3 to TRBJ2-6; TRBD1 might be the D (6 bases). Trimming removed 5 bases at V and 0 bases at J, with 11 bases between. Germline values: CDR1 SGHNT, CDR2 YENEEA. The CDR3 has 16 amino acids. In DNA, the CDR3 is TGTGCCAGCAGCCCGGGACATCTCTCTGGGGCCAACGTCCTGACTTTC. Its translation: CASSPGHLSGANVLTF.

CDR3 in DNA: TGCGCCAGCAGCCAACCCGGGTATTGGTACGAGCAGTACTTC. It yields the protein CASSQPGYWYEQYF. The J gene is TRBJ2-7, the V gene TRBV4-1; no clear D. From germline, CDR1 is MGHRA and CDR2 YSYEKL. Trimming removed 2 bases from V and 4 bases from J, with 12 bases in between. CDR3 size: 14 residues.

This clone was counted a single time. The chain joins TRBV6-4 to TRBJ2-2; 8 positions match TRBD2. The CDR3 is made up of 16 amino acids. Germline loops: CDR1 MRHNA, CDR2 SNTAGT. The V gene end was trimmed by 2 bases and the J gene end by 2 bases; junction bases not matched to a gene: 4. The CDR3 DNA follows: TGTGCCAGCAGTGACGAAGCGGGAGAAAACACCGGGGAGCTGTTTTTT. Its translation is CASSDEAGENTGELFF.

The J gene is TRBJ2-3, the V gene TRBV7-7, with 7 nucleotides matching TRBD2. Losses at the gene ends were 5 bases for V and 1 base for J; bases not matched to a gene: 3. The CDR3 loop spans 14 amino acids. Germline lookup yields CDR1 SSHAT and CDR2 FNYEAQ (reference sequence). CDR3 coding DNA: TGTGCCAGCAGCAAAGGACTAGGCACAGATACGCAGTATTTT. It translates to CASSKGLGTDTQYF.

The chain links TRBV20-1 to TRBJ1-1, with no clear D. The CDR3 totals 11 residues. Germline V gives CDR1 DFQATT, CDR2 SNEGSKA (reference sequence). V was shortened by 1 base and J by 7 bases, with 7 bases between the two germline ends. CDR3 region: CSARVTGEAFF. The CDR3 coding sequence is TGCAGTGCTAGAGTGACGGGTGAAGCTTTCTTT.

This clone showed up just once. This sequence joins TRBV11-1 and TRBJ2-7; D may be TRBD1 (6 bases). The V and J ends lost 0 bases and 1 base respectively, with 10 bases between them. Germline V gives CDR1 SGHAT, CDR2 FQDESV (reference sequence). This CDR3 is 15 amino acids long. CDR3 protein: CASSLAQGSSYEQYF. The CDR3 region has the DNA TGTGCCAGCAGCTTAGCACAGGGATCATCCTACGAGCAGTACTTC.

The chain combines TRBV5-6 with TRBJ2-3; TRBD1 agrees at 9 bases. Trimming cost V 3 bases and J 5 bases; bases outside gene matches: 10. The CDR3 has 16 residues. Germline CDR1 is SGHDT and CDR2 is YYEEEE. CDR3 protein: CASSWGTGSIRDTQYF. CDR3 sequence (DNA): TGTGCCAGCAGCTGGGGGACAGGGAGTATTCGAGATACGCAGTATTTT.

This CDR3 is CASSPQGAVNTEAFF. For the CDR3, the DNA is TGTGCCAGCAGCCCTCAAGGGGCGGTGAACACTGAAGCTTTCTTT. The chain carries TRBV7-2 and TRBJ1-1, with a tentative D call TRBD1 (5 bases). This CDR3 contains 15 residues. Looked up from germline, CDR1 is SGHTA and CDR2 is FQGNSA. V was shortened by 5 bases and J by 0 bases, with 13 bases between the two germline ends.

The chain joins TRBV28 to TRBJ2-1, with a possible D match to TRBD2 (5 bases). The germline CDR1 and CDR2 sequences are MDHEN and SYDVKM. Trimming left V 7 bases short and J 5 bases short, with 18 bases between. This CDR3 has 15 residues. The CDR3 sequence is CASTDVGKRDNEQFF. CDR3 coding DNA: TGTGCCAGCACGGATGTCGGGAAGCGCGACAATGAGCAGTTCTTC.

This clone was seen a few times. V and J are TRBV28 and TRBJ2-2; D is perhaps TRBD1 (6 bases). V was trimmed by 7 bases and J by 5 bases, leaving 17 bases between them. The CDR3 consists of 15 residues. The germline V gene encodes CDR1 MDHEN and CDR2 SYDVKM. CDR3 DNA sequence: TGTGCCAGCATCTCTACAGGGAAATTGACCGGGGAGCTGTTTTTT. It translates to CASISTGKLTGELFF.

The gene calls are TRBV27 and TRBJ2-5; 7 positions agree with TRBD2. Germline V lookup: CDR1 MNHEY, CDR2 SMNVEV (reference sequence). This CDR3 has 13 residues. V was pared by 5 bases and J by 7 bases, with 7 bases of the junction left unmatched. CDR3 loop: CASSRDYYSTQYF. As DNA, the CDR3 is TGTGCCAGCAGTAGGGACTATTATTCGACCCAGTACTTC.

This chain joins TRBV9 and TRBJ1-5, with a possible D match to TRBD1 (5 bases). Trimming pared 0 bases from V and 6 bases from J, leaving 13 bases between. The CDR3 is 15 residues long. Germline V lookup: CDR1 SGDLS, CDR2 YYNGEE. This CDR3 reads CASSVGWAQGQPQHF. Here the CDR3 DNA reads TGTGCCAGCAGCGTAGGGTGGGCGCAGGGTCAGCCCCAGCATTTT.

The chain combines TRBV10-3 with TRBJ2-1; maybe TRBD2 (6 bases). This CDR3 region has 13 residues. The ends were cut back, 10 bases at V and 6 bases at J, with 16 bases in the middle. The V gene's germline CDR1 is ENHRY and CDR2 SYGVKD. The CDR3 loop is CATSTSVGNEQFF. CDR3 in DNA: TGTGCCACCTCGACTAGTGTGGGCAATGAGCAGTTCTTC.

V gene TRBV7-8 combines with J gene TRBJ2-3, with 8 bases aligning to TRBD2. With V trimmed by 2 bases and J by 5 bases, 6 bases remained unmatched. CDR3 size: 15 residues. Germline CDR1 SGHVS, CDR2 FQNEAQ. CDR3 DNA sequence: TGTGCCAGCAGCTTAAGGGACGCGGGGGGAGATACGCAGTATTTT. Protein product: CASSLRDAGGDTQYF.

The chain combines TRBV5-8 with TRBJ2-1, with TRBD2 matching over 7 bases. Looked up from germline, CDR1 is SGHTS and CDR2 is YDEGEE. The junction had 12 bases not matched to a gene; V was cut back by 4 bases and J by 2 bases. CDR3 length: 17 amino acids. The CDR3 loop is CASSIYGAGETYNEQFF. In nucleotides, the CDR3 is TGTGCCAGCAGCATCTACGGGGCGGGAGAGACCTACAATGAGCAGTTCTTC.

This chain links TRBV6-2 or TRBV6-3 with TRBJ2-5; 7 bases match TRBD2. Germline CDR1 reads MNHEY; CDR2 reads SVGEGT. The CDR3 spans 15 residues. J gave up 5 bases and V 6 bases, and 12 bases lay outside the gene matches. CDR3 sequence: CASSLKRGGYETQYF. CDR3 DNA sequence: TGTGCCAGCAGCTTAAAGCGGGGTGGCTACGAGACCCAGTACTTC.

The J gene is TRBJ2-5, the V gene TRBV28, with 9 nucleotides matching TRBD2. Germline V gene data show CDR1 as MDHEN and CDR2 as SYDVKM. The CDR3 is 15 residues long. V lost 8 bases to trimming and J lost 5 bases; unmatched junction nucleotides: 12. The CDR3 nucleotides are TGTGCCAGCGGATATAGCGGGAGAGGCGTGGAGACCCAGTACTTC. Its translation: CASGYSGRGVETQYF.

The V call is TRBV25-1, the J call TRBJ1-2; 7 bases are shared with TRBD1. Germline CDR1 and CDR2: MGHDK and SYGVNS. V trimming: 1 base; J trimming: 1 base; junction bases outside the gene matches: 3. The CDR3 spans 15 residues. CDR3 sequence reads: CASSESAGGNYGYTF. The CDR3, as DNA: TGTGCCAGCAGTGAATCGGCAGGGGGTAACTATGGCTACACCTTC.

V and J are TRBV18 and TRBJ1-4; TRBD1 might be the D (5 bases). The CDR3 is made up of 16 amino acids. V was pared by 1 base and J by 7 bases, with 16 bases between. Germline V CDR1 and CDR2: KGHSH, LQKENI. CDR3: CASSPLSPGVGEKLFF. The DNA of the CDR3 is TGTGCCAGCTCACCACTTTCCCCGGGGGTTGGTGAAAAACTGTTTTTT.

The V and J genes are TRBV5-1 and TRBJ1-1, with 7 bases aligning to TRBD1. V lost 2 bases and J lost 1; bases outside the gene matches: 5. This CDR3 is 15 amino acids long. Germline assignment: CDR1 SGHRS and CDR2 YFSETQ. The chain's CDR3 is CASSFLTGSNTEAFF. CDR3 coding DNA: TGCGCCAGCAGCTTCCTGACAGGGTCGAACACTGAAGCTTTCTTT.

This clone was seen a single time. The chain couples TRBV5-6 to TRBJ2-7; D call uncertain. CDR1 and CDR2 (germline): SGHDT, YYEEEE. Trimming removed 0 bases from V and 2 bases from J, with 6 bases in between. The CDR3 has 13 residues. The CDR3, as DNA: TGTGCCAGCAGCTTGGTCCGTACCTACGAGCAGTACTTC. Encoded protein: CASSLVRTYEQYF.

In DNA, the CDR3 is TGTGCCTGGAGTGTACTCGGACAGGGATACGAGCAGTACTTC. As protein: CAWSVLGQGYEQYF. The chain links TRBV30 to TRBJ2-7; the match to TRBD1 covers 8 bases. Germline assignment: CDR1 GTSNPN and CDR2 SVGIG (reference sequence). The CDR3 has 14 residues. The ends lost 0 bases at V and 4 bases at J; junction bases unmatched: 5.

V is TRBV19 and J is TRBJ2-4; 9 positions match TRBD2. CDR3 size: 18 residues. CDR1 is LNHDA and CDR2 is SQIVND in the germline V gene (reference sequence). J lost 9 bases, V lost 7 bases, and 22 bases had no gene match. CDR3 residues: CASTATSSAGGRVGIQYF. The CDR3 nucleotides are TGTGCCAGTACCGCCACTTCCTCGGCGGGAGGGCGGGTAGGCATTCAGTACTTC.

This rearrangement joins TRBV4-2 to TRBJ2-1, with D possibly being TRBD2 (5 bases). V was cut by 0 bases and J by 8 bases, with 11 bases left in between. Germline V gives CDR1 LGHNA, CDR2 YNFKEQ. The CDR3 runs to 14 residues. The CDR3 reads CASSQDGVGDEQFF. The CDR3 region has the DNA TGTGCCAGCAGCCAAGACGGGGTGGGCGATGAGCAGTTCTTC.

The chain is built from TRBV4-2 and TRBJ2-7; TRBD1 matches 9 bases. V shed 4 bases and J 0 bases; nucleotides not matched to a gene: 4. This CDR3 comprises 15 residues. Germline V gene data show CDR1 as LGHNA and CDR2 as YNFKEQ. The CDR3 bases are TGTGCCAGCAGCCGGGGACAGGGAAGCTCCTACGAGCAGTACTTC. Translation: CASSRGQGSSYEQYF.

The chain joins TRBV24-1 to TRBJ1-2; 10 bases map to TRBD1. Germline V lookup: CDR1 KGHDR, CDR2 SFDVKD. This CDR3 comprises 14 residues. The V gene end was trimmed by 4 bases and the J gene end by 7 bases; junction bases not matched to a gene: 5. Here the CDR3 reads CATSETGTGAGYTF. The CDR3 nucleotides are TGTGCCACCAGTGAGACCGGGACAGGGGCTGGCTACACCTTC.

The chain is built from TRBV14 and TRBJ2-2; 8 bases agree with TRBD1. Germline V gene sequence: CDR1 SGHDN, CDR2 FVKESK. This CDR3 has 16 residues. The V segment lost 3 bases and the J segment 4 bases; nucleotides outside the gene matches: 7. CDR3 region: CASSHLNTGGTGELFF. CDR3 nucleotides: TGTGCCAGCAGCCACCTTAATACAGGGGGCACCGGGGAGCTGTTTTTT.

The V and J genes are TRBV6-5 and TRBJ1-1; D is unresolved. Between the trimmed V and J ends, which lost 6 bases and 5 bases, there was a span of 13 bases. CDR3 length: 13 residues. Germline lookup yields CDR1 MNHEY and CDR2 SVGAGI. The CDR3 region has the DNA TGTGCCAGCAGAAGTTCGATGGAGACTGAAGCTTTCTTT. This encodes CASRSSMETEAFF.

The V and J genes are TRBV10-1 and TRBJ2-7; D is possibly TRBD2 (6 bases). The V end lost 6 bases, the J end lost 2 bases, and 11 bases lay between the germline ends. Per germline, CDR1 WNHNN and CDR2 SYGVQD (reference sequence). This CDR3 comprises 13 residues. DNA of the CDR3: TGCGCCAGCAGGCGGGGCGTTACCTACGAGCAGTACTTC. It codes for CASRRGVTYEQYF.